This TCR beta chain was found in a study of blood T cells in healthy people across ages (dated by TCRdb to 2013 to 2016). With regard to the full study: In model experiments, template switching captured about one uniquely barcoded TCR beta cDNA molecule for every two T cells. Donors of different ages were randomly distributed across sequencing lanes to avoid experimental bias. The study measured age-related changes in TCR beta repertoire diversity using deep sequencing normalized with unique cDNA molecular identifiers. For two donors (one aged 18 to 30 and one aged 80 or older), the study analyzed two additional independent replicas of 1 million unique cDNA reads from the same blood draw. Four age groups were formed from the donors: young (average approximately 17 years), middle-aged (around 40), aged (around 68) and long-lived (around 82).

The CDR3 numbers 16 residues from cysteine through phenylalanine. The retained sequence is limited to the CDR3, 48 bases, with the frame set at the first base. Based on the germline V gene, the CDR1 and CDR2 sequences are MDHEN and SYDVKM. Compared with germline, V lacks 5 bases and J lacks 3 bases; bases without a gene match: 12. Receptor libraries were prepared by 5' RACE. Sequenced on an Illumina HiSeq 2500. A second PCR of about 6 to 11 cycles was run with a J-beta primer mix and a sample-barcoded 5' primer. A template-switch 5' adaptor carrying 12 random nucleotides introduced a unique molecular identifier onto each TCR beta cDNA molecule. Each sample yielded at least 2.5 million CDR3-containing paired-end reads. First-strand cDNA synthesis was performed from all RNA using the Mint cDNA synthesis kit, with priming by a TRBC-specific oligonucleotide. Following uracil-DNA glycosylase treatment, all cDNA underwent a first 18-cycle PCR with the universal primers M1SS and BC2_uni_R. On the study's bioinformatics: Each sample was normalized by randomly selecting 1 million high-quality reads, each carrying a distinct molecular identifier. Reads with shared molecular identifiers were discarded instead of being binned into consensus sequences. MiTCR, set to a Q25 quality threshold and the strictest error-elimination algorithm, was used for CDR3 identification, clonotype clustering and error correction. A nonparametric unseen species model with Euler transformation was used to estimate a lower bound on total TCR beta diversity. TCRdb cleaned the public reads at Q25 with fastp, built clones with MiXCR and kept in-frame beta chains. Identical CDR3 proteins give one entry, which carries the most common genes and DNA. These V and J calls derive from TCRdb rather than the authors' analysis. The sample table lists approximately 770,000 distinct CDR3 sequences, roughly 64% of them with a count of one. The ten largest clonotypes hold about 20% of the sample.

Systemically healthy Caucasian individuals from Russia, 39 in total and aged roughly 6 to 90 years, were included as donors. Each donor gave around 9 milliliters of peripheral blood, collected into EDTA-treated Vacutainer tubes. Ficoll-Paque density-gradient centrifugation was used to isolate PBMCs, with at least 6.5 million per sample. Trizol reagent was used to extract total RNA from PBMCs, with at least 6 micrograms per sample. The percentages of naive CD45RAhigh/CD27high T cells were determined by flow cytometry on a PBMC aliquot from every donor. Overall results and qualifications from the work: Because the CMV infection status of the donors was unknown, age-related changes in expanded clonotypes may potentially have been confounded. Estimates of total diversity based on one million sequenced T cells were regarded as lower bounds and as underestimates. As age increased, observed TCR beta diversity per million T cells dropped in a roughly linear way, and a significant reduction was already evident by age around 41. There was a strong correlation between observed TCR beta diversity and the percentage of naive T cells measured by flow cytometry. Because profiling used bulk unsorted PBMCs, naive and antigen-experienced compartments could not be compared conclusively. Compared with the aged group, more naive CD4+ T cells, fewer expanded clones and increased TCR diversity were shown by the long-lived group, suggesting age selection.

About this clonotype: Its antigen target is currently unknown. The sample holds no much larger clone one base away, and base qualities are not on file.

The TCR sequence derives from a man between 25 and 39 years old in good health. The V and J genes are TRBV28 and TRBJ2-7; 8 bases in between match TRBD1. Sequencing was done on a sample of blood. The CDR3 here reads CASSPPATGGFYEQYF. The nucleotide sequence reads TGTGCCAGCAGTCCTCCGGCAACAGGGGGATTCTACGAGCAGTACTTC.